Below, 9 T cell receptor beta chains from the same sample are listed, as sequenced in a study of cytomegalovirus exposure and HLA in healthy donors. PCR involved 60 Vbeta and 13 Jbeta primers. Sequencing used immunoSEQ multiplex PCR; TCRdb keeps in-frame clones, though not all of them. Of 150,000 to 200,000 clones in the sample, approximately 67% were seen once. Input material: PBMCs. Receptors were obtained from a woman in her late teens or twenties in good health and CMV-seropositive.

The chain carries TRBV7-2 and TRBJ2-3; maybe TRBD2 (6 bases). Germline CDR1 reads SGHTA; CDR2 reads FQGNSA. This CDR3 has 15 residues. V was pared by 2 bases and J by 0 bases, with 9 bases between. CDR3 in amino acids: CASSLQRVSTDTQYF. The CDR3 DNA reads TGTGCCAGCAGCTTACAGCGGGTTAGCACAGATACGCAGTATTTT. Combining the CDR3 with reference TRBV7-2 and TRBJ2-3 gives the whole variable domain GAGVSQSPSNKVTEKGKDVELRCDPISGHTALYWYRQSLGQGLEFLIYFQGNSAPDKSGLPSDRFSAERTGGSVSTLTIQRTQQEDSAVYLCASSLQRVSTDTQYFGPGTRLTVL.

The rearrangement joins TRBV27 to TRBJ1-2; possibly TRBD1 for D (5 bases). Germline CDR1 reads MNHEY; CDR2 reads SMNVEV (reference sequence). V lost 0 bases, J lost 6 bases, and 11 bases lay in between. This CDR3 contains 14 residues. The CDR3 loop reads CASSLSAGGNGYTF. CDR3 nucleotides: TGTGCCAGCAGTTTATCCGCCGGGGGTAATGGCTACACCTTC.

There are a few counts of this clone. The chain carries TRBV5-1 and TRBJ2-5; TRBD1 agrees at 10 bases. Trimming removed 4 bases from V and 5 bases from J; junction bases left unmatched: 5. The germline V gene encodes CDR1 SGHRS and CDR2 YFSETQ. CDR3 size: 14 residues. The CDR3 sequence is CASSPTGGAETQYF. CDR3 bases: TGCGCCAGCAGCCCGACAGGGGGCGCGGAGACCCAGTACTTC.

The J gene is TRBJ1-2, the V gene TRBV30; D is unclear. This CDR3 has 13 amino acids. V lost 0 bases to trimming and J lost 3 bases, with 8 bases between them. CDR1 GTSNPN and CDR2 SVGIG come from the germline V gene (reference sequence). The CDR3 DNA is TGTGCCTGGAGTGTAATAGTTGACTATGGCTACACCTTC. Translated: CAWSVIVDYGYTF. The variable domain in full, with the rest retrieved from reference TRBV30 and TRBJ1-2, is SQTIHQWPATLVQPVGSPLSLECTVEGTSNPNLYWYRQAAGRGLQLLFYSVGIGQISSEVPQNLSASRPQDRQFILSSKKLLLSDSGFYLCAWSVIVDYGYTFGSGTRLTVV.

This clone showed up just a few times. The chain joins TRBV6-5 to TRBJ1-1; possible D gene TRBD1, 6 bases. Germline loops: CDR1 MNHEY, CDR2 SVGAGI. The V end was cut by 8 bases, the J end by 4 bases, with 20 bases between. This CDR3 region has 15 residues. The CDR3 sequence is CASGGRTGSGTEAFF. CDR3 bases: TGTGCCAGCGGGGGACGAACAGGGTCGGGCACTGAAGCTTTCTTT.

As concerns this clone: An end of the junction differs from the germline gene, which may be a read error. The same CDR3 can be traced to other DNA sequences in this sample. CDR3 region: CASSNDRSYEQYF. For the CDR3, the DNA is TGTGCTAGCAGCAATGACAGGTCCTACGAGCAGTACTTC. This chain connects TRBV6-5 to TRBJ2-7; tentatively, D is TRBD1 (6 bases). CDR1 MNHEY and CDR2 SVGAGI come from the germline V gene. The CDR3 spans 13 residues.

This clone showed up just once. This chain connects TRBV6-5 to TRBJ1-6, with a possible D match to TRBD1 (5 bases). The germline V gene has CDR1 MNHEY and CDR2 SVGAGI. The length of the CDR3 is 15 residues. V was trimmed by 0 bases and J by 9 bases, leaving 12 bases between them. CDR3 amino acids: CASSYSGTLLSPLHF. The CDR3 DNA reads as TGTGCCAGCAGTTACTCGGGGACTTTACTTTCACCCCTCCACTTT.

The chain recombines TRBV6-4 with TRBJ2-2, with 11 bases aligning to TRBD1. Germline V gene sequence: CDR1 MRHNA, CDR2 SNTAGT. With 2 bases clipped from V and 6 bases from J, the junction kept 5 bases outside the gene matches. This CDR3 comprises 16 residues. The CDR3 sequence: CASSDAPGQGAGELFF. The CDR3, as DNA: TGTGCCAGCAGTGACGCCCCGGGACAGGGGGCCGGGGAGCTGTTTTTT.

CDR3 DNA sequence: TGTGCCAGCAGCCTACGACTAGCGGGGACCTACGAGCAGTACTTC. As protein: CASSLRLAGTYEQYF. The genes are TRBV6-6 and TRBJ2-7; 11 bases agree with TRBD2. With 6 bases clipped from V and 2 bases from J, the junction kept 6 bases outside the gene matches. The length of the CDR3 is 15 residues. CDR1 and CDR2 (germline): MNHNY, SVGAGI (reference sequence).